The present T cell receptor (beta chain) was sequenced within a study of blood T cell repertoires in COVID-19 (TCRdb year 2020). At the level of the whole study: Samples covering the acute and convalescent phases of COVID-19 were provided by collaborators in the United States, Italy and Spain. The prospective study material was composed of cDNA or gDNA derived from T cells, B-cell-depleted T cells, or PBMCs. Deeply sampled blood TCRbeta repertoires from subjects exposed to, actively infected with, or recovered from COVID-19 were included in the dataset. The repertoires were released in a freely available public database meant as a resource for research on the immune response to SARS-CoV-2. The samples were drawn from two sources: the first 160 participants of the ongoing ImmuneRACE study, and fewer than 1,500 subjects contributed by 6 global collaborators. The sample metadata nearly always contained a de-identified subject ID, COVID-19 status, age in years and sex. Where available, HLA class I and class II types were obtained from metadata supplied by the sample provider rather than from assay-based typing.

As for this clone: Its specific antigen is unknown. Base qualities were left out, and no much larger clone turns up one base away.

Trimming takes 3 bases off V and 4 bases off J; junction bases not matched to a gene: 6. CDR1 SGHVS and CDR2 FQNEAQ are derived from the germline V gene. The CDR3 starts with the cysteine, ends with the phenylalanine, and has 16 residues. Here the CDR3 DNA is all that survives: 48 bases in frame from base 1. Overall results and qualifications from the work: Clinical and demographic metadata were provided uncurated, with the amount varying by source and participant.

TCRbeta CDR3 regions were amplified from genomic DNA using the immunoSEQ Assay, a bias-controlled multiplex PCR. Per the source publication's procedure: Nucleated cell counts per sample were estimated from amplification of reference gene primers within the assay. To quantify the absolute abundance of each unique TCRbeta CDR3 rearrangement, sequence reads were collapsed and filtered. For each sample, productive Simpson clonality was calculated by taking the square root of Simpson's diversity index across productive rearrangements. TCRdb's version of the immuneACCESS table is confined to in-frame rearrangements and falls short of the full clone set. An unresolved V gene accounts for under half of the shortfall where checked; the remainder is of unknown origin. V, J and clone size were drawn from that table, and D and trimming were deduced from the DNA. Within this sample are around 250,000 clones, with 85% of them counted one time only. The top ten hold more than 4.5% of the sample.

Whole blood was collected in K2EDTA tubes by collaborating institutions according to the institutions' own protocols. For TCRbeta analysis, collaborators shipped samples in one of three forms: frozen whole blood, isolated PBMCs, or DNA extracted from either of those sample types. The receptor was isolated from a man in his forties or fifties with active or convalescent COVID-19. The chain uses TRBV7-8 and TRBJ2-3, and 11 bases in between align with TRBD2. Material: peripheral blood. The CDR3 reads as follows: CASSFLAGGRADTQYF. The nucleotide sequence is TGTGCCAGCAGCTTTTTAGCGGGAGGGCGGGCAGATACGCAGTATTTT. Beyond the CDR3, the reference TRBV7-8 and TRBJ2-3 genes provide the residues; the full variable domain reads: GAGVSQSPRYKVAKRGQDVALRCDPISGHVSLFWYQQALGQGPEFLTYFQNEAQLDKSGLPSDRFFAERPEGSVSTLKIQRTQQEDSAVYLCASSFLAGGRADTQYFGPGTRLTVL.